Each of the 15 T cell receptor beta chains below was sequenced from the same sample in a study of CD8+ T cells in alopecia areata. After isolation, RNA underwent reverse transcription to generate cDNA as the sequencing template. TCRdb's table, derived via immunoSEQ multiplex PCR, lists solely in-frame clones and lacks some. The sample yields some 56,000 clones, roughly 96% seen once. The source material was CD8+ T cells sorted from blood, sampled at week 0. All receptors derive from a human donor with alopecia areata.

CDR3 amino acids: CASSTVQDWNEQFF. CDR3 DNA sequence: TGTGCCAGCAGCACCGTACAGGATTGGAATGAGCAGTTCTTC. V gene TRBV5-6 combines with J gene TRBJ2-1; perhaps TRBD1 as D (5 bases). The CDR3 spans 14 residues. CDR1 SGHDT and CDR2 YYEEEE come from the germline V gene. V lost 4 bases and J lost 7, with 15 bases in between.

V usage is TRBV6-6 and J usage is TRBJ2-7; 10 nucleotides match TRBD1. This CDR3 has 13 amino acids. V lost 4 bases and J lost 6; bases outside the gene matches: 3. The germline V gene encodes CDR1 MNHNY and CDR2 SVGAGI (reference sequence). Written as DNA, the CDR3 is TGTGCCAGCAGTTTCGGGACAGGGGCCGAGCAGTACTTC. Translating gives CASSFGTGAEQYF.

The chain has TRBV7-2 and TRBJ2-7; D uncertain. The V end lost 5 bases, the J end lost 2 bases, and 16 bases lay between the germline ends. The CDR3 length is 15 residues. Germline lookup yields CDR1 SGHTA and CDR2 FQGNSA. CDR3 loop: CASSPTLGSAYEQYF. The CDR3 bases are TGTGCCAGCAGCCCAACGCTAGGTTCGGCCTACGAGCAGTACTTC.

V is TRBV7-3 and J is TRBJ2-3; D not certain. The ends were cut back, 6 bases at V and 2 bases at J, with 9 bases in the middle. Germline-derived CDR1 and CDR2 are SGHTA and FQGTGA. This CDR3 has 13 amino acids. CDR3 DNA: TGTGCCAGCAGTGAAGGGCTCACAGATACGCAGTATTTT. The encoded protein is CASSEGLTDTQYF.

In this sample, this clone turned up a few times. The CDR3 loop is CASSTVTGAANQPQHF. As DNA, the CDR3 is TGTGCCAGCAGTACGGTGACAGGGGCGGCCAATCAGCCCCAGCATTTT. This chain uses TRBV27 with TRBJ1-5; TRBD1 matches at 8 bases. The germline CDR1 and CDR2 sequences are MNHEY and SMNVEV (reference sequence). CDR3 length: 16 residues. V lost 5 bases, J lost 3 bases, and 9 bases stayed unmatched.

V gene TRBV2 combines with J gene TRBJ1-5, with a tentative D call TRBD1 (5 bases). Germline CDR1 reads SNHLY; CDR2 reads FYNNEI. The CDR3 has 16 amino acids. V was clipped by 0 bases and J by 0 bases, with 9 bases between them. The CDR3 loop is CASSEAVGGSNQPQHF. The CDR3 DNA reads TGTGCCAGCAGTGAAGCAGTCGGGGGTAGCAATCAGCCCCAGCATTTT.

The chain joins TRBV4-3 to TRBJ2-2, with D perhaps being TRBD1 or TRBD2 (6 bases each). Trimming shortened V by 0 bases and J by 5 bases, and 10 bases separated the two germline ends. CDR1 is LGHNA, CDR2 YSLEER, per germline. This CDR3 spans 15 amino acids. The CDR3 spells CASSQDGGATGELFF. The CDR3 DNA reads TGCGCCAGCAGCCAAGACGGGGGCGCGACCGGGGAGCTGTTTTTT.

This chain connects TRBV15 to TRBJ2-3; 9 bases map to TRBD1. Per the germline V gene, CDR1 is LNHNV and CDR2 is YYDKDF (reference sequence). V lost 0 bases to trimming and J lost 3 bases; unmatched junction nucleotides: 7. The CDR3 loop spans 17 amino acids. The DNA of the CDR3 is TGTGCCACCAGCAGAGATAGAAGGACAGGGGATACAGATACGCAGTATTTT. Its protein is CATSRDRRTGDTDTQYF.

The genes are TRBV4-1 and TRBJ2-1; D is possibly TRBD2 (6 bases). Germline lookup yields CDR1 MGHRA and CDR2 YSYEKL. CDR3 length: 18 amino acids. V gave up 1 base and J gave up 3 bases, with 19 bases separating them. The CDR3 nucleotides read TGCGCCAGCAGCCAAGTTACACTCGGGACTCTTGGCTACAATGAGCAGTTCTTC. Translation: CASSQVTLGTLGYNEQFF.

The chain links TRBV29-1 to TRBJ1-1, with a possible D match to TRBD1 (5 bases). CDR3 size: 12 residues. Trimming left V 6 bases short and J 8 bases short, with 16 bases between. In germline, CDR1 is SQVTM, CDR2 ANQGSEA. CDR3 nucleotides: TGCAGCGTGGACCGGGACCCAAGAGAAGCTTTCTTT. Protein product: CSVDRDPREAFF.

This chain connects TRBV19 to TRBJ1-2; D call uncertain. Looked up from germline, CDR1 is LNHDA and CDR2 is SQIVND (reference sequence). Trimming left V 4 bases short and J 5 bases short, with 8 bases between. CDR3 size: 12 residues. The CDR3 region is CASSNGPYGYTF. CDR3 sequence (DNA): TGTGCCAGTAGTAATGGGCCATATGGCTACACCTTC.

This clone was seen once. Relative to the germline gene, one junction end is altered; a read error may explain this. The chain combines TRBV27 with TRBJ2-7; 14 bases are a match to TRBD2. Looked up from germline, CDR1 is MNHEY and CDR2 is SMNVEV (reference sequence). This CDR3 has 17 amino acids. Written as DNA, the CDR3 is TGTGCCAGCAGTGTATCGACTAGCGGGGGGGTGCCCTACGAGCAGTACTTC. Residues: CASSVSTSGGVPYEQYF.

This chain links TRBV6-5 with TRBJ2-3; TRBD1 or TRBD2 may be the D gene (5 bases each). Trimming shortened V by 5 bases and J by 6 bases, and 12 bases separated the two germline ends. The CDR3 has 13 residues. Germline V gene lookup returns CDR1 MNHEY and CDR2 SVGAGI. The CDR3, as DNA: TGTGCCAGCAGTCACGGGACCTCCGATACGCAGTATTTT. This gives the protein CASSHGTSDTQYF.

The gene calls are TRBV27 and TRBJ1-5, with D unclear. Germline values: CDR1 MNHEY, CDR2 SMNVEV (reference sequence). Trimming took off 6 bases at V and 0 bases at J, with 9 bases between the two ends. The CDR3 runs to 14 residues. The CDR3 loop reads CASSLRGSNQPQHF. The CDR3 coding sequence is TGTGCCAGCAGCCTACGTGGTAGCAATCAGCCCCAGCATTTT.

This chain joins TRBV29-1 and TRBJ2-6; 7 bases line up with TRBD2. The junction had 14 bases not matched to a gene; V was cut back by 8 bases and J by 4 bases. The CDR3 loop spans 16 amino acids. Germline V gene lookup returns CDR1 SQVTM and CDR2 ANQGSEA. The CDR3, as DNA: TGCAGCTTCCTGGGAGGGAACAGTCTCGGGGCCAACGTCCTGACTTTC. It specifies CSFLGGNSLGANVLTF.